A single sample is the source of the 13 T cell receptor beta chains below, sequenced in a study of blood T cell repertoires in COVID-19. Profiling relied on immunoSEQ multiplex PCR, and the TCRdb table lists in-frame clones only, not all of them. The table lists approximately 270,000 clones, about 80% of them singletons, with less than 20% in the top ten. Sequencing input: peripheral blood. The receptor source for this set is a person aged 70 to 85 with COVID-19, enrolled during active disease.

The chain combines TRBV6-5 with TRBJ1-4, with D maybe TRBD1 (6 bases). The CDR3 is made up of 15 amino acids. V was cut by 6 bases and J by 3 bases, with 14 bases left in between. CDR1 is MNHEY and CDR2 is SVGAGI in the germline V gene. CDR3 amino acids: CASRKDRKSNEKLFF. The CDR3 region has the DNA TGTGCCAGCAGGAAAGACAGGAAATCTAATGAAAAACTGTTTTTT.

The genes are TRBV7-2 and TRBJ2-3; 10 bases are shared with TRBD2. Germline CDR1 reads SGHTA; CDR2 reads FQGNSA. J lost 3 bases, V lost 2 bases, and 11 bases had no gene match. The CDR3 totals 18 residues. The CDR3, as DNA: TGTGCCAGCAGCTTACGGGGGCTAGCGGGAGCGACGACAGATACGCAGTATTTT. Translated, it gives CASSLRGLAGATTDTQYF.

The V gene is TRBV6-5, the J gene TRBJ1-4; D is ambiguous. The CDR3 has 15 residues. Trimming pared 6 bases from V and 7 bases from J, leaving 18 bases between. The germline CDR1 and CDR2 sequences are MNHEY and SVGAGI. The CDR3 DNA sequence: TGTGCCAGCAGCGTAGGACCGGGAAACCCTGAAAAACTGTTTTTT. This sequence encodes CASSVGPGNPEKLFF.

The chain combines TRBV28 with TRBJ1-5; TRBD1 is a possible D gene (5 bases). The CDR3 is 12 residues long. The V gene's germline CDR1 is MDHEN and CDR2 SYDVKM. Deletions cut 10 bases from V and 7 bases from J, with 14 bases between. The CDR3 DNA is TGTGCCACCGCAGGGCTGGGGCAGCCCCAGCATTTT. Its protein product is CATAGLGQPQHF.

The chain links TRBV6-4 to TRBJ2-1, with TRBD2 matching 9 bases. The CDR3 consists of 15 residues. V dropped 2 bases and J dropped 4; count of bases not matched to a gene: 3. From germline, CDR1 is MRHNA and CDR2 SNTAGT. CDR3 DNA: TGTGCCAGCAGTGACGGGCTAGCGGGGTACAATGAGCAGTTCTTC. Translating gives CASSDGLAGYNEQFF.

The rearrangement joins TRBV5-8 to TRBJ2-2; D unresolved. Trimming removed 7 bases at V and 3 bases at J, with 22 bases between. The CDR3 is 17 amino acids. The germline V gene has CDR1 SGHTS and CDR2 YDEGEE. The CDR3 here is CASGEVLGNFYTGELFF. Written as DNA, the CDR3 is TGTGCCAGCGGTGAGGTTCTTGGAAACTTTTACACCGGGGAGCTGTTTTTT. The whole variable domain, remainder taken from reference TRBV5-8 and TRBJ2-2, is EAGVTQSPTHLIKTRGQQATLRCSPISGHTSVYWYQQALGLGLQFLLWYDEGEERNRGNFPPRFSGRQFPNYSSELNVNALELEDSALYLCASGEVLGNFYTGELFFGEGSRLTVL.

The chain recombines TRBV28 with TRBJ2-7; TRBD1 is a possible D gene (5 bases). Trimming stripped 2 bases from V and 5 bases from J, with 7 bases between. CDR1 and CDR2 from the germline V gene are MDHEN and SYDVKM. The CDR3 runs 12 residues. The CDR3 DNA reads TGTGCCAGCAGTTTACAGGGTCACGAGCAGTACTTC. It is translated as CASSLQGHEQYF.

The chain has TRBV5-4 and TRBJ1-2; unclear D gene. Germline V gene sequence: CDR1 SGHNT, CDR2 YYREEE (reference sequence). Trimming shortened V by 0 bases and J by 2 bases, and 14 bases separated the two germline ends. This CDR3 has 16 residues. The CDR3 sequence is CASSLEAHRGNYGYTF. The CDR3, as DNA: TGTGCCAGCAGCTTGGAGGCTCACCGGGGAAACTATGGCTACACCTTC. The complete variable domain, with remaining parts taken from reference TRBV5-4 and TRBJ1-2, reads ETGVTQSPTHLIKTRGQQVTLRCSSQSGHNTVSWYQQALGQGPQFIFQYYREEENGRGNFPPRFSGLQFPNYSSELNVNALELDDSALYLCASSLEAHRGNYGYTFGSGTRLTVV.

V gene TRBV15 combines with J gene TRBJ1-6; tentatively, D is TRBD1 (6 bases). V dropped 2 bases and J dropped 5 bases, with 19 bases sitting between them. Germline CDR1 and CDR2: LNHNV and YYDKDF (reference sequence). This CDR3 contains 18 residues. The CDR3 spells CATSRSHIRQDNNSPLHF. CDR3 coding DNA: TGTGCCACCAGCAGATCCCATATCAGACAGGACAATAATTCACCCCTCCACTTT. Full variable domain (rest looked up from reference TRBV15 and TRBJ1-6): DAMVIQNPRYQVTQFGKPVTLSCSQTLNHNVMYWYQQKSSQAPKLLFHYYDKDFNNEADTPDNFQSRRPNTSFCFLDIRSPGLGDTAMYLCATSRSHIRQDNNSPLHFGNGTRLTVT.

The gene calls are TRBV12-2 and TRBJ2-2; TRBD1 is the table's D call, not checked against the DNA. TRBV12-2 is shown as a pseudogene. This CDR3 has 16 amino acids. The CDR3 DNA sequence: TGTGCAAGTCGCGCACAGGACAGGGTAGGCGCCGGGGAGCTGTTTTTT. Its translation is CASRAQDRVGAGELFF.

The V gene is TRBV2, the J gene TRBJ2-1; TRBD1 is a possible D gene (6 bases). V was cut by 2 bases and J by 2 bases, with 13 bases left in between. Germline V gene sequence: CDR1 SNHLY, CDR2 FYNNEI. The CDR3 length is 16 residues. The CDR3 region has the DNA TGTGCCAGCAGTGAATTACTCCAGGGGACCTACAATGAGCAGTTCTTC. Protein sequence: CASSELLQGTYNEQFF.

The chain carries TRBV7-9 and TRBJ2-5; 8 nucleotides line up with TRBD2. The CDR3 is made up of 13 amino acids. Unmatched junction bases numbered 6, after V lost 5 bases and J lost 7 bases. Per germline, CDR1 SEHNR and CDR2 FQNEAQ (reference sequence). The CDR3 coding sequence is TGTGCCAGCAGCACAGGCGCGGGAGGGACCCAGTACTTC. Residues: CASSTGAGGTQYF.

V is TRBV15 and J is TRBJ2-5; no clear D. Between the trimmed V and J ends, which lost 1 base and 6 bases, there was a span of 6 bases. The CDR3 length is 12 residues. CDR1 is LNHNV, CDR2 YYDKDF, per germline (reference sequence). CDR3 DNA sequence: TGTGCCACCAGCAGAGTAAGCCAGACCCAGTACTTC. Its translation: CATSRVSQTQYF.